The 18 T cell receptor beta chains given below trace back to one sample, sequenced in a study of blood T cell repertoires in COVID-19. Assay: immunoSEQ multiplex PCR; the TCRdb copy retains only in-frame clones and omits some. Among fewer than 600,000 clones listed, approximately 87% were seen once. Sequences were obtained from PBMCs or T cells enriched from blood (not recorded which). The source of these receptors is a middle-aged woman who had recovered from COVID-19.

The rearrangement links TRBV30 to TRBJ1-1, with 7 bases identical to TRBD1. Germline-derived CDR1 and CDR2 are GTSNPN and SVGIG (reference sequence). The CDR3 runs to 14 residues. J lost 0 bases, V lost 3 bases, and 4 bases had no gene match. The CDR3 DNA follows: TGTGCCTGGAGGACGACAGGGTTGAACACTGAAGCTTTCTTT. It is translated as CAWRTTGLNTEAFF.

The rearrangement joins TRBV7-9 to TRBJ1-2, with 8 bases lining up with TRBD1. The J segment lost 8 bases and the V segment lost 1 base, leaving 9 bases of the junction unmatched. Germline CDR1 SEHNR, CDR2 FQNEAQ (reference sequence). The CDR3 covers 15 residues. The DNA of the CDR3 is TGTGCCAGCAGCTTAGACCCAGGGGGCGCGAAAGGCTACACCTTC. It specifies CASSLDPGGAKGYTF.

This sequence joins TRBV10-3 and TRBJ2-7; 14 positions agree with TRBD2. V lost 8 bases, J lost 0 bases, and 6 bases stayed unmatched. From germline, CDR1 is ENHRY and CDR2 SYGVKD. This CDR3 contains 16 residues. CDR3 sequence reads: CAIGTSGSRSSYEQYF. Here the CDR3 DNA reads TGTGCCATCGGGACTAGCGGGAGCAGAAGCTCCTACGAGCAGTACTTC.

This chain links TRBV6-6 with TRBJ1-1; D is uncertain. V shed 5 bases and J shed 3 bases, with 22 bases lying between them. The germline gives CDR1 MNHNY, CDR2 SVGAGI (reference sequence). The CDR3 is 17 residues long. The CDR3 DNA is TGTGCCAGCAGTCCCCCCCTTGTCTCAATACCGGACACTGAAGCTTTCTTT. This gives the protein CASSPPLVSIPDTEAFF.

DNA of the CDR3: TGTGCCAGCAGCCCGGTGGGCCTAGAGCAGTTCTTC. As protein: CASSPVGLEQFF. The rearrangement uses TRBV5-8 and TRBJ2-1; D is unclear. The V end lost 4 bases, the J end lost 10 bases, and 12 bases lay between the germline ends. From germline, CDR1 is SGHTS and CDR2 YDEGEE. The CDR3 spans 12 residues.

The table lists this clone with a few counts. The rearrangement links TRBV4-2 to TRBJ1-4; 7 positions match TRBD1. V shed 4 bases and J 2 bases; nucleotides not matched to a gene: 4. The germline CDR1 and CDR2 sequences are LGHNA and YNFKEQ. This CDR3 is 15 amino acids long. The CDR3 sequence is CASSRKQGTNEKLFF. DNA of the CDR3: TGTGCCAGCAGCCGAAAACAGGGGACTAATGAAAAACTGTTTTTT.

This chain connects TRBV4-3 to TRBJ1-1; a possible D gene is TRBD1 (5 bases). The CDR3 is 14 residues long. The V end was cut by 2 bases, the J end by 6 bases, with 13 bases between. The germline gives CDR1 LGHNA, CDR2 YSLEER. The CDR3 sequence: CASSQMRGGAEAFF. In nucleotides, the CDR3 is TGCGCCAGCAGCCAAATGCGCGGGGGGGCTGAAGCTTTCTTT.

CDR3 region: CASSGWGQGQETQYF. The CDR3 nucleotides are TGTGCCAGCAGTGGGTGGGGACAGGGGCAAGAGACCCAGTACTTC. V gene TRBV2 combines with J gene TRBJ2-5; TRBD1 matches at 10 bases. The CDR3 is 15 amino acids. The germline CDR1 and CDR2 sequences are SNHLY and FYNNEI. After removal of 4 bases from V and 2 bases from J, the junction contained 4 bases not matched to a gene.

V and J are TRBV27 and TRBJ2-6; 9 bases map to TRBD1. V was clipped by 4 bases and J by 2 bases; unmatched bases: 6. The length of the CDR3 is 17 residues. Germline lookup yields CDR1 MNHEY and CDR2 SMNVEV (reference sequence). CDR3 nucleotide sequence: TGTGCCAGCAGTTCGGGGACAGGGTTTACTGGGGCCAACGTCCTGACTTTC. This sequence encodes CASSSGTGFTGANVLTF.

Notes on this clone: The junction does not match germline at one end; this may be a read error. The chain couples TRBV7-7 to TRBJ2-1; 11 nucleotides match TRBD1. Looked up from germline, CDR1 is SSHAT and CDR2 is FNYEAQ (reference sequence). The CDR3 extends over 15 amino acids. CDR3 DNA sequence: TGTGCTAGCAGCTCCGGACAGGGGGCGTACAATGAGCAGTTCTTC. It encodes CASSSGQGAYNEQFF.

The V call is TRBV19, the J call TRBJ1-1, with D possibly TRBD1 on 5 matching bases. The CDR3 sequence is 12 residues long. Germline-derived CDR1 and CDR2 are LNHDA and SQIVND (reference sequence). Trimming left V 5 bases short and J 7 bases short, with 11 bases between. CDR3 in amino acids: CASSSQGGEAFF. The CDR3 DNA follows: TGTGCCAGTAGTTCCCAGGGCGGTGAAGCTTTCTTT.

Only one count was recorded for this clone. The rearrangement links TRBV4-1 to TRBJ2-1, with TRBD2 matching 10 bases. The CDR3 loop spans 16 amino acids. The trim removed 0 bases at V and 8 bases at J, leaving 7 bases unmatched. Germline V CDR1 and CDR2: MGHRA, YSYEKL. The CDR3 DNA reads TGCGCCAGCAGCCAAGATCGGGGGCTAGCGGGAGATGAGCAGTTCTTC. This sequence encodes CASSQDRGLAGDEQFF.

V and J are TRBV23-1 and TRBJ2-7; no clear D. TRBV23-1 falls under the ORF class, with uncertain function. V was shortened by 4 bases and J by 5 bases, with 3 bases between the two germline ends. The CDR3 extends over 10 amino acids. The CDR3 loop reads CASSPNEQYF. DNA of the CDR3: TGCGCCAGCAGTCCTAACGAGCAGTACTTC.

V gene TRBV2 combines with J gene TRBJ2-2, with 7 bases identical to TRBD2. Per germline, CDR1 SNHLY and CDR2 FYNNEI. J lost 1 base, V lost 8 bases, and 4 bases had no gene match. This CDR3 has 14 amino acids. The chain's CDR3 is CASSGLRNTGELFF. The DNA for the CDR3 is TGTGCCAGCTCGGGACTACGGAACACCGGGGAGCTGTTTTTT.

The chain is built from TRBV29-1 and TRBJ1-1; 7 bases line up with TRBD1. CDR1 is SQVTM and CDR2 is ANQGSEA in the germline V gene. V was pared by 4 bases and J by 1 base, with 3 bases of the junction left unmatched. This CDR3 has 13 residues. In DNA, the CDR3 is TGCAGCGTTGGGGGACAGCCGAACACTGAAGCTTTCTTT. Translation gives CSVGGQPNTEAFF. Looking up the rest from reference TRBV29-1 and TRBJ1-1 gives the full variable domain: SAVISQKPSRDICQRGTSLTIQCQVDSQVTMMFWYRQQPGQSLTLIATANQGSEATYESGFVIDKFPISRPNLTFSTLTVSNMSPEDSSIYLCSVGGQPNTEAFFGQGTRLTVV.

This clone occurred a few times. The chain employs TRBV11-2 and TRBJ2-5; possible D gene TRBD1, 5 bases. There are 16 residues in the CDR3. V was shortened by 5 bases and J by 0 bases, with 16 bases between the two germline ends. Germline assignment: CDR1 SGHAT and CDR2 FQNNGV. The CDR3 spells CASSLLTQDNQETQYF. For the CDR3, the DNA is TGTGCCAGCAGCCTCCTAACTCAGGACAACCAAGAGACCCAGTACTTC.

CDR3 amino acids: CASSQRRDRGSEAFF. As DNA, the CDR3 is TGCGCCAGCAGCCAACGCCGGGACAGGGGGAGTGAAGCTTTCTTT. This chain connects TRBV4-1 to TRBJ1-1; 11 positions match TRBD1. The V segment lost 2 bases and the J segment 7 bases; nucleotides outside the gene matches: 6. Germline lookup yields CDR1 MGHRA and CDR2 YSYEKL. The CDR3 extends over 15 amino acids.

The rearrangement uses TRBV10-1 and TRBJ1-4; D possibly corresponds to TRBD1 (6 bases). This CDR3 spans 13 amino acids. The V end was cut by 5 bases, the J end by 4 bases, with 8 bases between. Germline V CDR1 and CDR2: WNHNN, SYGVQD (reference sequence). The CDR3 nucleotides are TGCGCCAGCAGTACAGGGAATAATGAAAAACTGTTTTTT. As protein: CASSTGNNEKLFF.